This T cell receptor (beta chain) was identified in a study of blood T cell repertoires in COVID-19 (TCRdb year 2020). As for the study more broadly: The collaborator samples originated in the United States, Italy and Spain and spanned the acute and convalescent phases of COVID-19. Subjects who had been exposed to COVID-19, were actively infected with it, or had recovered from it provided the deeply sampled blood TCRbeta repertoires that made up the dataset. Where available, HLA class I and class II types were taken from metadata supplied by the sample provider and were not determined by assay-based typing. The material from the prospective study consisted of cDNA or gDNA derived from T cells, B-cell-depleted T cells, or PBMCs. Nearly every sample came with metadata listing a de-identified subject ID, COVID-19 status, age in years and sex. The samples were drawn from the first 160 participants of the ongoing ImmuneRACE study and from 1,254 subjects provided by 6 global collaborators. The repertoires were released in a freely available public database intended as a resource for research on the immune response to SARS-CoV-2. General conclusions and limits of the study: Clinical and demographic metadata were provided uncurated, with the amount varying by source and participant.

TCRbeta CDR3 regions were amplified from genomic DNA using the immunoSEQ Assay, a bias-controlled multiplex PCR. Per the source publication's procedure: The number of nucleated cells in each sample was estimated from the amplification of reference gene primers within the assay. Sequence reads were collapsed and filtered to measure the absolute abundance of every unique TCRbeta CDR3 rearrangement. For each sample, productive Simpson clonality was calculated as the square root of Simpson's diversity index across productive rearrangements. As stored in TCRdb, this immuneACCESS dataset retains in-frame rearrangements with V and J assigned. A fraction of the clones does not appear; measured against another copy, unresolved V genes explain less than half of the discrepancy, and the remainder lacks a known reason. For V, J and clone size, that table is used; D and trimming come from the DNA. The sample table shows just over 150,000 clones, and around nine tenths are seen once. Roughly 2.2% of the sample belongs to the ten largest clones.

Notes on this clone: Its binding antigen is unknown. No much larger clonotype is one base removed from it; base qualities were not supplied.

Whole blood was collected in K2EDTA tubes by collaborating institutions according to the institutions' own protocols. For TCRbeta analysis, collaborators shipped samples in one of three forms: frozen whole blood, isolated PBMCs, or DNA extracted from either of those sample types. The CDR3 runs 12 residues from the cysteine to the phenylalanine. Left in the record is the CDR3 DNA by itself, 36 bases read in frame from the first base. Relative to germline, V is 4 bases shorter and J is 5 bases shorter, with 6 bases between their ends. The chain couples TRBV12-3 or TRBV12-4 to TRBJ1-5; the best D guess is TRBD1, with 6 bases matching. The source is a woman between 65 and 79 years old with acute or convalescent COVID-19. Material: peripheral blood. Here the CDR3 is given as CASSYRDQPQHF. The DNA sequence follows: TGTGCCAGCAGTTACAGGGATCAGCCCCAGCATTTT.